Listed here are 11 T cell receptor beta chains from one sample, sequenced in a study of cytomegalovirus exposure and HLA in healthy donors. A multiplex PCR was run with 60 Vbeta primers and 13 Jbeta primers. Using immunoSEQ multiplex PCR, the repertoire was profiled, and TCRdb retains in-frame clones only, with some absent. The data hold about 69,000 clones, with more than 75% observed a single time. Material for sequencing was PBMCs. These receptors were taken from a young man in good health and CMV-seronegative.

This clone was picked up a small number of times. The rearrangement links TRBV7-9 to TRBJ1-6, with 11 bases identical to TRBD1. CDR1 SEHNR and CDR2 FQNEAQ come from the germline V gene (reference sequence). J lost 8 bases, V lost 5 bases, and 5 bases had no gene match. The CDR3 runs to 15 residues. The CDR3 loop reads CASSPDRGLYSPLHF. The CDR3 DNA reads TGTGCCAGCAGCCCGGACAGGGGGCTGTATTCACCCCTCCACTTT.

The chain has TRBV27 and TRBJ2-2; possible D gene TRBD1, 5 bases. This CDR3 is 16 amino acids long. CDR1 MNHEY and CDR2 SMNVEV come from the germline V gene (reference sequence). The V end lost 3 bases, the J end lost 5 bases, and 16 bases lay between the germline ends. Written as DNA, the CDR3 is TGTGCCAGCAGTTTTTCCCCCCAGGGAAGGACCGGGGAGCTGTTTTTT. Protein sequence: CASSFSPQGRTGELFF.

The rearrangement uses TRBV30 and TRBJ1-1; possible D gene TRBD1, 5 bases. This CDR3 is built from 12 residues. V lost 1 base and J 11 bases, leaving 14 bases between the germline ends. Germline CDR1 is GTSNPN and CDR2 is SVGIG (reference sequence). CDR3 residues: CAWSATVESAFF. CDR3 in DNA: TGTGCCTGGAGTGCGACAGTAGAATCGGCTTTCTTT.

This clone was recorded a few times. The rearrangement links TRBV19 to TRBJ2-1, with TRBD2 matching over 13 bases. The CDR3 totals 18 residues. With 4 bases clipped from V and 4 bases from J, the junction kept 10 bases outside the gene matches. Germline V gene lookup returns CDR1 LNHDA and CDR2 SQIVND (reference sequence). CDR3: CASSRTSLAGGLYNEQFF. The CDR3 nucleotides read TGTGCCAGTAGTAGGACCTCACTAGCGGGGGGGTTGTACAATGAGCAGTTCTTC.

The genes are TRBV5-4 and TRBJ1-1; D possibly corresponds to TRBD1 (5 bases). Looked up from germline, CDR1 is SGHNT and CDR2 is YYREEE (reference sequence). The CDR3 extends over 14 amino acids. The ends were cut back, 1 base at V and 0 bases at J, with 7 bases in the middle. DNA for the CDR3: TGTGCCAGCAGCTTGACAGGCTTGAACACTGAAGCTTTCTTT. Translated, it gives CASSLTGLNTEAFF. Full variable domain (outside the CDR3, taken from reference TRBV5-4 and TRBJ1-1): ETGVTQSPTHLIKTRGQQVTLRCSSQSGHNTVSWYQQALGQGPQFIFQYYREEENGRGNFPPRFSGLQFPNYSSELNVNALELDDSALYLCASSLTGLNTEAFFGQGTRLTVV.

The CDR3 DNA sequence: TGTGCCAGCAGGGGTGATGGGGACTACGAGCAGTACGTC. It encodes CASRGDGDYEQYV. This chain connects TRBV2 to TRBJ2-7; no reliable D call. This CDR3 spans 13 amino acids. V was pared by 6 bases and J by 3 bases, with 12 bases between. The germline V gene encodes CDR1 SNHLY and CDR2 FYNNEI.

The rearrangement links TRBV4-2 to TRBJ1-4; D might be TRBD1 (5 bases). This CDR3 comprises 16 residues. V gave up 0 bases and J gave up 6 bases, with 14 bases separating them. Germline V gene sequence: CDR1 LGHNA, CDR2 YNFKEQ. CDR3 DNA sequence: TGTGCCAGCAGCCAAGATTCGGCAGGGTGGGATGAAAAACTGTTTTTT. Protein: CASSQDSAGWDEKLFF.

This chain links TRBV28 with TRBJ2-3, with D possibly TRBD1 on 5 matching bases. Per the germline V gene, CDR1 is MDHEN and CDR2 is SYDVKM. Trimming removed 2 bases from V and 0 bases from J, with 9 bases in between. This CDR3 is built from 15 residues. The CDR3 region has the DNA TGTGCCAGCAGTTTACGACAGTTAAGCACAGATACGCAGTATTTT. Encoded protein: CASSLRQLSTDTQYF. Using reference TRBV28 and TRBJ2-3 for the parts outside the CDR3, the full variable domain is DVKVTQSSRYLVKRTGEKVFLECVQDMDHENMFWYRQDPGLGLRLIYFSYDVKMKEKGDIPEGYSVSREKKERFSLILESASTNQTSMYLCASSLRQLSTDTQYFGPGTRLTVL.

This clone was detected only once. Compared with germline, one end of the junction differs, possibly owing to a read error. The chain employs TRBV5-4 and TRBJ2-1; TRBD1 matches at 9 bases. This CDR3 is built from 15 residues. Germline CDR1 SGHNT, CDR2 YYREEE (reference sequence). Written as DNA, the CDR3 is TGTGTCAGCAGCAGGGGACAGGGCGGGGTCCATGAGCAGTTCTTC. Protein product: CVSSRGQGGVHEQFF.

This clone has only one observation. The chain has TRBV4-2 and TRBJ2-5; 9 bases fit TRBD1. Trimming took 4 bases from V and 1 from J; bases not matched to a gene: 4. The CDR3 spans 15 residues. Germline CDR1 LGHNA, CDR2 YNFKEQ. The CDR3 spells CASSPDRGIQETQYF. The CDR3 DNA sequence: TGTGCCAGCAGCCCGGACAGGGGAATCCAAGAGACCCAGTACTTC.

This chain joins TRBV4-2 and TRBJ1-4; possible D gene TRBD1, 5 bases. Germline V gene data show CDR1 as LGHNA and CDR2 as YNFKEQ. Trimming stripped 3 bases from V and 6 bases from J, with 14 bases between. The CDR3 contains 15 residues. CDR3 DNA sequence: TGTGCCAGCAGCCAGGATCAGGGTTTGGATGAAAAACTGTTTTTT. Residues: CASSQDQGLDEKLFF.